These 23 T cell receptor beta chains originate from one sample sequenced in a study of shared clonotypes between healthy human individuals. Data came from immunoSEQ multiplex PCR; TCRdb stores just in-frame clones and leaves some out. Found here are around 500,000 clones, about 80% of them singletons; the top ten hold 10% to 15%. Input material: PBMCs. These TCRs come from a middle-aged woman in good health. Some clones in this sample may be carry-over from other donors' samples.

In its sample, this clone was seen a few times. The chain carries TRBV5-1 and TRBJ2-5, with unresolved D. Trimming cost V 0 bases and J 1 base, with 7 bases left between them. The CDR3 is 14 amino acids. Germline assignment: CDR1 SGHRS and CDR2 YFSETQ. The CDR3 sequence is CASSLGVGQETQYF. The CDR3, as DNA: TGCGCCAGCAGCTTGGGAGTCGGCCAAGAGACCCAGTACTTC. The variable domain in full, with the rest retrieved from reference TRBV5-1 and TRBJ2-5, is KAGVTQTPRYLIKTRGQQVTLSCSPISGHRSVSWYQQTPGQGLQFLFEYFSETQRNKGNFPGRFSGRQFSNSRSEMNVSTLELGDSALYLCASSLGVGQETQYFGPGTRLLVL.

The chain couples TRBV13 to TRBJ1-2; the match to TRBD1 covers 7 bases. With 2 bases clipped from V and 4 bases from J, the junction kept 4 bases outside the gene matches. Germline CDR1 reads PRHDT; CDR2 reads FYEKMQ (reference sequence). The length of the CDR3 is 14 residues. The CDR3 DNA reads TGTGCCAGCAGCTTAAAACAGGGGAGCTATGGCTACACCTTC. Amino acid sequence: CASSLKQGSYGYTF.

The gene calls are TRBV7-8 and TRBJ2-1; no clear D. Germline V gene data show CDR1 as SGHVS and CDR2 as FQNEAQ. The CDR3 contains 13 residues. V dropped 5 bases and J dropped 4 bases, with 9 bases sitting between them. The CDR3 loop is CASSPYPYNEQFF. CDR3 in DNA: TGTGCCAGCAGCCCGTACCCGTACAATGAGCAGTTCTTC.

V is TRBV7-8 and J is TRBJ2-5; TRBD2 matches 12 bases. This CDR3 spans 16 amino acids. The germline V gene has CDR1 SGHVS and CDR2 FQNEAQ. V lost 5 bases to trimming and J lost 4 bases; unmatched junction nucleotides: 8. The CDR3 sequence is CASSQPSGRALETQYF. The CDR3 DNA reads TGTGCCAGCAGCCAGCCTAGCGGGAGGGCCCTAGAGACCCAGTACTTC. The variable domain in full, with the rest retrieved from reference TRBV7-8 and TRBJ2-5, is GAGVSQSPRYKVAKRGQDVALRCDPISGHVSLFWYQQALGQGPEFLTYFQNEAQLDKSGLPSDRFFAERPEGSVSTLKIQRTQQEDSAVYLCASSQPSGRALETQYFGPGTRLLVL.

The J gene is TRBJ1-5, the V gene TRBV19; 9 bases line up with TRBD1. This CDR3 is 13 amino acids long. CDR1 and CDR2 (germline): LNHDA, SQIVND (reference sequence). Losses at the gene ends were 9 bases for V and 3 bases for J; bases not matched to a gene: 3. CDR3 nucleotide sequence: TGTGCCAGCGGGACAGGGATCAATCAGCCCCAGCATTTT. Protein: CASGTGINQPQHF. The variable domain in full, completed from reference TRBV19 and TRBJ1-5, reads DGGITQSPKYLFRKEGQNVTLSCEQNLNHDAMYWYRQDPGQGLRLIYYSQIVNDFQKGDIAEGYSVSREKKESFPLTVTSAQKNPTAFYLCASGTGINQPQHFGDGTRLSIL.

A few counts support this clone. V gene TRBV9 combines with J gene TRBJ2-5; maybe TRBD1 (5 bases). Germline CDR1 and CDR2: SGDLS and YYNGEE. The V and J ends lost 1 base and 0 bases respectively, with 10 bases between them. CDR3 length equals 15 residues. CDR3 in amino acids: CASSVLGADQETQYF. DNA of the CDR3: TGTGCCAGCAGCGTATTAGGGGCCGACCAAGAGACCCAGTACTTC.

V and J are TRBV7-8 and TRBJ2-7; possibly TRBD1 for D (7 bases). CDR1 is SGHVS, CDR2 FQNEAQ, per germline. Trimming cost V 3 bases and J 1 base, with 10 bases left between them. The CDR3 totals 14 residues. The CDR3 coding sequence is TGTGCCAGCAGCTTCAGGGGGGTTTCCTACGAGCAGTACTTC. Translation gives CASSFRGVSYEQYF.

This clone has just a few counts. This rearrangement joins TRBV19 to TRBJ2-7; D not certain. CDR1 and CDR2 from the germline V gene are LNHDA and SQIVND (reference sequence). There are 13 residues in the CDR3. The V end lost 5 bases, the J end lost 6 bases, and 14 bases lay between the germline ends. The CDR3 sequence: CASSAGRASEQYF. The CDR3 coding sequence is TGTGCCAGTAGTGCCGGCCGGGCAAGCGAGCAGTACTTC.

The chain recombines TRBV19 with TRBJ1-1; no definite D call. Per the germline V gene, CDR1 is LNHDA and CDR2 is SQIVND (reference sequence). With 3 bases removed from V and 2 bases from J, the gap between germline ends came to 7 bases. The CDR3 is made up of 13 amino acids. This chain's CDR3 is CASSIGSNTEAFF. The CDR3 nucleotides are TGTGCCAGTAGTATCGGGTCAAACACTGAAGCTTTCTTT.

This sequence joins TRBV4-2 and TRBJ2-1; 9 bases fit TRBD2. The germline gives CDR1 LGHNA, CDR2 YNFKEQ. The CDR3 contains 16 residues. V lost 0 bases to trimming and J lost 5 bases; unmatched junction nucleotides: 5. The CDR3 DNA sequence: TGTGCCAGCAGCCAAGATTGGCTAGCGGGACACAATGAGCAGTTCTTC. Translation: CASSQDWLAGHNEQFF.

Notes on this clone: Within the sample, other DNA sequences also encode this same CDR3. The DNA of the CDR3 is TGTGCCAGCAGCCTTAGCGGGAGGACAGATACGCAGTATTTT. Translation: CASSLSGRTDTQYF. This chain links TRBV5-6 with TRBJ2-3; 10 nucleotides match TRBD2. V gave up 4 bases and J gave up 3 bases; unmatched junction bases: 2. The germline CDR1 and CDR2 sequences are SGHDT and YYEEEE. This CDR3 is 14 amino acids long. Full variable domain (remainder filled in from reference TRBV5-6 and TRBJ2-3): DAGVTQSPTHLIKTRGQQVTLRCSPKSGHDTVSWYQQALGQGPQFIFQYYEEEERQRGNFPDRFSGHQFPNYSSELNVNALLLGDSALYLCASSLSGRTDTQYFGPGTRLTVL.

The chain uses TRBV5-4 and TRBJ2-1; no definite D call. This CDR3 comprises 12 residues. V was clipped by 5 bases and J by 7 bases, with 10 bases between them. Looked up from germline, CDR1 is SGHNT and CDR2 is YYREEE (reference sequence). DNA for the CDR3: TGTGCCAGCAGTGGGGTGGGGAATGAGCAGTTCTTC. Translation gives CASSGVGNEQFF.

V usage is TRBV11-2 and J usage is TRBJ2-3; TRBD2 is a possible D gene (5 bases). The CDR3 totals 15 residues. Trimming left V 10 bases short and J 0 bases short, with 17 bases between. Per germline, CDR1 SGHAT and CDR2 FQNNGV. The CDR3: CATSPTRTSTDTQYF. The CDR3 coding sequence is TGTGCCACCTCCCCCACACGGACTAGCACAGATACGCAGTATTTT. Full variable domain (remainder filled in from reference TRBV11-2 and TRBJ2-3): EAGVAQSPRYKIIEKRQSVAFWCNPISGHATLYWYQQILGQGPKLLIQFQNNGVVDDSQLPKDRFSAERLKGVDSTLKIQPAKLEDSAVYLCATSPTRTSTDTQYFGPGTRLTVL.

This clone was detected once. V usage is TRBV11-3 and J usage is TRBJ2-1; D is ambiguous. Germline CDR1 is SGHNT and CDR2 is YENEEA. The CDR3 length is 17 residues. With 2 bases removed from V and 0 bases from J, the gap between germline ends came to 14 bases. The CDR3 sequence: CASSLSTGLSSYNEQFF. The CDR3 DNA reads TGTGCCAGCAGCTTAAGTACTGGGCTTAGCTCCTACAATGAGCAGTTCTTC.

V and J are TRBV10-2 and TRBJ1-5; D uncertain. CDR1 and CDR2 from the germline V gene are WSHSY and SAAADI. There are 14 residues in the CDR3. V lost 0 bases, J lost 7 bases, and 10 bases lay in between. The CDR3 nucleotides read TGCGCCAGCAGTGAGTCACGGACGGGGCAGCCCCAGCATTTT. Translated: CASSESRTGQPQHF.

The gene calls are TRBV5-4 and TRBJ2-1, with D possibly TRBD2 on 5 matching bases. Germline values: CDR1 SGHNT, CDR2 YYREEE (reference sequence). V gave up 0 bases and J gave up 0 bases, with 7 bases separating them. The CDR3 spans 15 residues. The DNA of the CDR3 is TGTGCCAGCAGCTTGGTTGGGAGCTCCTACAATGAGCAGTTCTTC. Encoded protein: CASSLVGSSYNEQFF.

The genes are TRBV10-3 and TRBJ2-7; the D gene is possibly TRBD1 (5 bases). CDR1 is ENHRY and CDR2 is SYGVKD in the germline V gene. V was cut by 6 bases and J by 1 base, with 10 bases left in between. The CDR3 is made up of 13 amino acids. CDR3 region: CAIRKQDSYEQYF. The CDR3 nucleotides are TGTGCCATCAGGAAACAGGATTCCTACGAGCAGTACTTC.

The chain combines TRBV27 with TRBJ2-3; D perhaps matches TRBD1 (6 bases). V gave up 3 bases and J gave up 1 base, with 14 bases separating them. The CDR3 has 16 amino acids. Germline V CDR1 and CDR2: MNHEY, SMNVEV (reference sequence). CDR3 nucleotide sequence: TGTGCCAGCAGTTTCAATCCGGGACAACGCACAGATACGCAGTATTTT. Protein product: CASSFNPGQRTDTQYF.

The chain has TRBV27 and TRBJ2-6; D gene unclear. With 5 bases removed from V and 0 bases from J, the gap between germline ends came to 11 bases. The CDR3 runs to 16 residues. CDR1 and CDR2 (germline): MNHEY, SMNVEV (reference sequence). CDR3 coding DNA: TGTGCCAGCAGTCGGGTCTTAATCTCTGGGGCCAACGTCCTGACTTTC. It specifies CASSRVLISGANVLTF.

The chain joins TRBV18 to TRBJ1-2; 8 nucleotides line up with TRBD1. CDR3 length equals 14 residues. The germline V gene encodes CDR1 KGHSH and CDR2 LQKENI. J gave up 5 bases and V 5 bases, and 7 bases lay outside the gene matches. CDR3 bases: TGTGCCAGCTCATCGACGGACAGGGATTATGGCTACACCTTC. Encoded protein: CASSSTDRDYGYTF.

CDR3 in amino acids: CAISEPRGGIHEQFF. The CDR3 nucleotides read TGTGCCATCAGTGAGCCCCGGGGGGGGATCCATGAGCAGTTCTTC. The rearrangement links TRBV10-3 to TRBJ2-1; the match to TRBD2 covers 8 bases. CDR1 and CDR2 from the germline V gene are ENHRY and SYGVKD. The J segment lost 8 bases and the V segment lost 2 bases, leaving 8 bases of the junction unmatched. The CDR3 runs 15 residues.

This chain uses TRBV19 with TRBJ1-5; TRBD1 might be the D (5 bases). This CDR3 has 17 amino acids. V was shortened by 6 bases and J by 6 bases, with 24 bases between the two germline ends. The germline gives CDR1 LNHDA, CDR2 SQIVND (reference sequence). The CDR3 coding sequence is TGTGCCAGTAGCCCCATCCACGGGGCAGGGAGCCCTCAGCCCCAGCATTTT. This sequence encodes CASSPIHGAGSPQPQHF. The variable domain in full, completed from reference TRBV19 and TRBJ1-5, reads DGGITQSPKYLFRKEGQNVTLSCEQNLNHDAMYWYRQDPGQGLRLIYYSQIVNDFQKGDIAEGYSVSREKKESFPLTVTSAQKNPTAFYLCASSPIHGAGSPQPQHFGDGTRLSIL.

This clone was counted a few times. The rearrangement joins TRBV18 to TRBJ2-1, with a tentative D call TRBD1 (5 bases). The CDR3 sequence is 16 residues long. Trimming pared 0 bases from V and 4 bases from J, leaving 13 bases between. Germline V gene sequence: CDR1 KGHSH, CDR2 LQKENI. Here the CDR3 reads CASSPPEPGWYNEQFF. CDR3 DNA: TGTGCCAGCTCACCACCGGAGCCAGGGTGGTACAATGAGCAGTTCTTC. Full variable domain (outside the CDR3, taken from reference TRBV18 and TRBJ2-1): NAGVMQNPRHLVRRRGQEARLRCSPMKGHSHVYWYRQLPEEGLKFMVYLQKENIIDESGMPKERFSAEFPKEGPSILRIQQVVRGDSAAYFCASSPPEPGWYNEQFFGPGTRLTVL.